This T cell receptor (beta chain) was sequenced for a study of T cell clones after liver transplantation. Study-level background: TCRbeta sequencing after a pre-transplant mixed lymphocyte reaction identified graft-donor-reactive clones, later tracked in post-transplant blood.

The CDR3 totals 15 residues. Germline loops: CDR1 KGHSH, CDR2 LQKENI. Trimming stripped 3 bases from V and 0 bases from J, with 10 bases between. As regards this clone: This specimen includes other DNA sequences encoding the same CDR3.

The table came from immunoSEQ multiplex PCR; TCRdb's copy has only in-frame clones and leaves some out. In the table there are about 72,000 clones, about nine tenths of which are singletons. The clonotype comes from a human donor who received a liver transplant. Sample: CD4+ T cells from blood, taken before liver transplant. The chain has TRBV18 and TRBJ2-3; D uncertain. CDR3 DNA: TGTGCCAGCTCACCCCCCATCCAGAGCACAGATACGCAGTATTTT. Translating it yields CASSPPIQSTDTQYF.